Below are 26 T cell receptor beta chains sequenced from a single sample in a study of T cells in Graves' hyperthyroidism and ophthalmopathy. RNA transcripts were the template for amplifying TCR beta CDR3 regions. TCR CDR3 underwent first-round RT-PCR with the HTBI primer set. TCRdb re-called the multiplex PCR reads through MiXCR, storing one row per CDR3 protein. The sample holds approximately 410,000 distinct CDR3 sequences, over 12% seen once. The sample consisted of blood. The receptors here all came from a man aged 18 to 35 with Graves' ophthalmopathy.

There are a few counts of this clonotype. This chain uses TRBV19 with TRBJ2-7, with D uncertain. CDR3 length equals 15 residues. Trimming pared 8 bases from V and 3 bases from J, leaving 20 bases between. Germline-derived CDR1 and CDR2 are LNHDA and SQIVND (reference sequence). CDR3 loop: CASSGGRPPNYEQYF. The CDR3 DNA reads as TGTGCCAGTTCTGGCGGCAGACCCCCTAACTACGAGCAGTACTTC. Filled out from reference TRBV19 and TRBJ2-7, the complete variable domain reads DGGITQSPKYLFRKEGQNVTLSCEQNLNHDAMYWYRQDPGQGLRLIYYSQIVNDFQKGDIAEGYSVSREKKESFPLTVTSAQKNPTAFYLCASSGGRPPNYEQYFGPGTRLTVT.

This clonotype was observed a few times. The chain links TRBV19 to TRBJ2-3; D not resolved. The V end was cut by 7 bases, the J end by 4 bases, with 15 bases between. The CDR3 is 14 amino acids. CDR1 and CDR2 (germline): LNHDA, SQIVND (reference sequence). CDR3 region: CASMEVLKADTQYF. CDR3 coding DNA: TGTGCCAGTATGGAAGTATTGAAGGCAGATACGCAGTATTTT. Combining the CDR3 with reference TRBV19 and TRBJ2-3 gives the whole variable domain DGGITQSPKYLFRKEGQNVTLSCEQNLNHDAMYWYRQDPGQGLRLIYYSQIVNDFQKGDIAEGYSVSREKKESFPLTVTSAQKNPTAFYLCASMEVLKADTQYFGPGTRLTVL.

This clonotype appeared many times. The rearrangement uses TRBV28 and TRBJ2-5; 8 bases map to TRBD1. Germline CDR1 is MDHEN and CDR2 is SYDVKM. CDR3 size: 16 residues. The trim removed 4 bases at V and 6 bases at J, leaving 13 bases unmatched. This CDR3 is CASSSLRTGSVKTQYF. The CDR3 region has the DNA TGTGCCAGCAGTTCTCTCAGGACAGGGTCCGTGAAGACCCAGTACTTC.

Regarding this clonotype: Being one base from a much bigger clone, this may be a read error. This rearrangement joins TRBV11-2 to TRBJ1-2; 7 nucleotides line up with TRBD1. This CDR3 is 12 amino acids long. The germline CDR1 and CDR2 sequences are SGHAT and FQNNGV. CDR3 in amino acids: CTSSTRQGGYTF. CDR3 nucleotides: TGTACCAGCAGCACCAGACAGGGCGGCTACACCTTC. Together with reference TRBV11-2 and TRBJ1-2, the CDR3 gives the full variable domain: EAGVAQSPRYKIIEKRQSVAFWCNPISGHATLYWYQQILGQGPKLLIQFQNNGVVDDSQLPKDRFSAERLKGVDSTLKIQPAKLEDSAVYLCTSSTRQGGYTFGSGTRLTVV.

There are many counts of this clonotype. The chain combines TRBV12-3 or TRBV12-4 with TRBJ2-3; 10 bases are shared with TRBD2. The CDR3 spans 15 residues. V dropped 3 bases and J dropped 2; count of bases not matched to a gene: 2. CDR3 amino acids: CASSFSGGPTDTQYF. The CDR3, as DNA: TGTGCCAGCAGTTTTAGCGGGGGGCCCACAGATACGCAGTATTTT.

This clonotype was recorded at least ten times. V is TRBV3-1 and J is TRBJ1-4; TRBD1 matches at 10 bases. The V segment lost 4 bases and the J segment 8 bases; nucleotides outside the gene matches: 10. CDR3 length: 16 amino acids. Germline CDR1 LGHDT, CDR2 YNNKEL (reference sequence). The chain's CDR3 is CASSPFPETGGEKLFF. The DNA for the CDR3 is TGTGCCAGCAGCCCGTTCCCCGAGACAGGGGGCGAAAAACTGTTTTTT.

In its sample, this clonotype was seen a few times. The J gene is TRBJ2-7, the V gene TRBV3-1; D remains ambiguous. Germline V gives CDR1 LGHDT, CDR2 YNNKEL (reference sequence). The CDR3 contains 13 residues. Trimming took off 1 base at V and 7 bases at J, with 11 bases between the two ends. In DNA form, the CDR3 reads TGTGCCAGCAGCCAAGGAAACCCCGGGGAGCAGTACTTC. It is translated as CASSQGNPGEQYF.

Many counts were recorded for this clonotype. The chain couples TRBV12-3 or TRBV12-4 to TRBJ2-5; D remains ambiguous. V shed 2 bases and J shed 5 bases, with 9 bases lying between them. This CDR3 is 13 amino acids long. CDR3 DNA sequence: TGTGCCAGCAGTTTACCCAGTAACGAGACCCAGTACTTC. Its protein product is CASSLPSNETQYF.

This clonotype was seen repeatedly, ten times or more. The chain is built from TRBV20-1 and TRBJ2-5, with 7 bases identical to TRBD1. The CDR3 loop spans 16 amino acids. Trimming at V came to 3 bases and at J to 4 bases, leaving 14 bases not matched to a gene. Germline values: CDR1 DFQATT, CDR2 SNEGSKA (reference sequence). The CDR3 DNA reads TGCAGTGCTAGGGACATAAGACAGGGTGTCCGAGAGACCCAGTACTTC. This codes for CSARDIRQGVRETQYF.

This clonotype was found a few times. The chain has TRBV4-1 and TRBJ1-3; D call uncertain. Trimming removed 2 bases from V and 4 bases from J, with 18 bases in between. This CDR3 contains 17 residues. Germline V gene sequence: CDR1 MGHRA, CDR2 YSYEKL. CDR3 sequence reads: CASSQSRGSTGGNTIYF. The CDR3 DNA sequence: TGCGCCAGCAGCCAAAGCCGGGGTTCAACGGGGGGAAACACCATATATTTT.

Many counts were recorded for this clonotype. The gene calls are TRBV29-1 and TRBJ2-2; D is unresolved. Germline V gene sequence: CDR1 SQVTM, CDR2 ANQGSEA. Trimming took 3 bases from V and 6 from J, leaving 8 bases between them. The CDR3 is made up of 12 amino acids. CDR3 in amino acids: CSVDEESGELFF. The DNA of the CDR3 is TGCAGCGTTGATGAGGAGTCCGGGGAGCTGTTTTTT.

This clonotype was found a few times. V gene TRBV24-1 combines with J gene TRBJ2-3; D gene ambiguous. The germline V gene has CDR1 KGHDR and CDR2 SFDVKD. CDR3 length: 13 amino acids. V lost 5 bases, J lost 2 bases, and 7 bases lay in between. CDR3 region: CATSGVLTDTQYF. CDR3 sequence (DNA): TGTGCCACCAGTGGAGTACTCACAGATACGCAGTATTTT.

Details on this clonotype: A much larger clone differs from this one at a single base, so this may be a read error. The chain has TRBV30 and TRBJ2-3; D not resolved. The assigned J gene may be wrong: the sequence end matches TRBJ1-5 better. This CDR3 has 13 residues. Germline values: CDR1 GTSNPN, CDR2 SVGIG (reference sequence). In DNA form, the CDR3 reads TGTGCCTGGAGTTCCCAGAGCACAGATACGCAGCATTTT. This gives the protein CAWSSQSTDTQHF.

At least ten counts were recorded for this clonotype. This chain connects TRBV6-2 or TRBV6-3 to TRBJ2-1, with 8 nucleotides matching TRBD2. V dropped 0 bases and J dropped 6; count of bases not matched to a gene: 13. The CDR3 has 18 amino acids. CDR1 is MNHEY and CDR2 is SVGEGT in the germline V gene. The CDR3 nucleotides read TGTGCCAGCAGTTACTCGAGGTTAACGGGGGGGCCCGGCAATGAGCAGTTCTTC. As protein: CASSYSRLTGGPGNEQFF.

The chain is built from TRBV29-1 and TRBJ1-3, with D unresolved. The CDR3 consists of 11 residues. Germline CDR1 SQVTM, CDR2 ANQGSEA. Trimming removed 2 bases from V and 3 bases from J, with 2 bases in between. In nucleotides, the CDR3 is TGCAGCGTTGAACGTGGAAACACCATATATTTT. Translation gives CSVERGNTIYF.

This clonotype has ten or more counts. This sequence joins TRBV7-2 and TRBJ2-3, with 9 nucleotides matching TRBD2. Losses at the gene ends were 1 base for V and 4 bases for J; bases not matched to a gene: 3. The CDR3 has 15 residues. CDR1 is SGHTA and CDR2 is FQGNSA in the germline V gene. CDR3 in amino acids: CASSLGSGSPDTQYF. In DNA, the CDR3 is TGTGCCAGCAGCTTAGGTAGCGGGAGCCCAGATACGCAGTATTTT. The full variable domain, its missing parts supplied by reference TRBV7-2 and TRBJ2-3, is GAGVSQSPSNKVTEKGKDVELRCDPISGHTALYWYRQSLGQGLEFLIYFQGNSAPDKSGLPSDRFSAERTGGSVSTLTIQRTQQEDSAVYLCASSLGSGSPDTQYFGPGTRLTVL.

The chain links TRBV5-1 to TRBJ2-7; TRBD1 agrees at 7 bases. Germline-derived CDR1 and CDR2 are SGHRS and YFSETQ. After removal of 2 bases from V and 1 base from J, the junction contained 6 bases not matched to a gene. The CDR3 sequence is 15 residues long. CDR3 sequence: CASSFSRDRSYEQYF. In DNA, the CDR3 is TGCGCCAGCAGCTTCTCCCGGGACAGATCCTACGAGCAGTACTTC.

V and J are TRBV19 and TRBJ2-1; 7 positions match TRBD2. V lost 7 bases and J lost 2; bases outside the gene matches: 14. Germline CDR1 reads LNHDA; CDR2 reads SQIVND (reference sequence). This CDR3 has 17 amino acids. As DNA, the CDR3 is TGTGCCAGTAATCCCCGGGGAGGGAGAGGGCCCTACAATGAGCAGTTCTTC. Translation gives CASNPRGGRGPYNEQFF.

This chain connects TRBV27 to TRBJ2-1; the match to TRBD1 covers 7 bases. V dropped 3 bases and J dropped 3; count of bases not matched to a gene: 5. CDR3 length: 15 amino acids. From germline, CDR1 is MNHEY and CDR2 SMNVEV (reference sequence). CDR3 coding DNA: TGTGCCAGCAGTTTCTCGGACAGGCTCTACAATGAGCAGTTCTTC. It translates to CASSFSDRLYNEQFF.

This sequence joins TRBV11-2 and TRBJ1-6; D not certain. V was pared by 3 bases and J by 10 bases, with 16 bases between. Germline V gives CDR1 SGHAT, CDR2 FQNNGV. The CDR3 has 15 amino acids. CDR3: CASSLEGIGRSPLHF. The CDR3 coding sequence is TGTGCCAGCAGCTTGGAAGGAATTGGTCGGTCACCCCTCCACTTT.

CDR3 sequence reads: CASLEAGGASTDTQYF. Here the CDR3 DNA reads TGCGCCAGCCTTGAGGCGGGGGGTGCTAGCACAGATACGCAGTATTTT. This rearrangement joins TRBV5-1 to TRBJ2-3; TRBD2 agrees at 8 bases. The CDR3 totals 16 residues. With V trimmed by 7 bases and J by 0 bases, 10 bases remained unmatched. The germline V gene has CDR1 SGHRS and CDR2 YFSETQ.

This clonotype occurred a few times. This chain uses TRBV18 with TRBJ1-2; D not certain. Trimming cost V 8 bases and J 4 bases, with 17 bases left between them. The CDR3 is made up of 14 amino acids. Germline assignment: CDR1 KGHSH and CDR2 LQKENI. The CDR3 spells CASQMEAGSYGYTF. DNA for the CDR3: TGTGCCAGCCAAATGGAGGCGGGGTCCTATGGCTACACCTTC.

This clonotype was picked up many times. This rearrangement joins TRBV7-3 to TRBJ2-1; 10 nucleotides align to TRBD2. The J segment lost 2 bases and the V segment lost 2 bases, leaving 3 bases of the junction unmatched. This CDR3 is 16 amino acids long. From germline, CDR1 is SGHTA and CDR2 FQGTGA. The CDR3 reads CASSLLGLATYNEQFF. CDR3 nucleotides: TGTGCCAGCAGCTTACTGGGACTAGCGACCTACAATGAGCAGTTCTTC. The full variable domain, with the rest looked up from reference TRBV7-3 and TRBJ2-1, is GAGVSQTPSNKVTEKGKYVELRCDPISGHTALYWYRQSLGQGPEFLIYFQGTGAADDSGLPNDRFFAVRPEGSVSTLKIQRTERGDSAVYLCASSLLGLATYNEQFFGPGTRLTVL.

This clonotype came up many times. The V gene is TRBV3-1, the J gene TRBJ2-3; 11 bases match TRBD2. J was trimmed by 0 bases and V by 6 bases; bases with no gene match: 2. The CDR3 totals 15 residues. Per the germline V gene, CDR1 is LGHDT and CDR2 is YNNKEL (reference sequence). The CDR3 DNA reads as TGTGCCAGCAGACTAGCGGGGGCCAGCACAGATACGCAGTATTTT. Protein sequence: CASRLAGASTDTQYF.

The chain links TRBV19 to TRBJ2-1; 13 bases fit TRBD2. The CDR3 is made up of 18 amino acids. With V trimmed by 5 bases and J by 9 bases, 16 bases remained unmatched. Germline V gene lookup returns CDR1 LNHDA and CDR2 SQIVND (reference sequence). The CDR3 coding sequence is TGTGCCAGTAGTTCCGGGACTAGCGGGGCCGGCTCTTGGGGTGAGCAGTTCTTC. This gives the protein CASSSGTSGAGSWGEQFF.

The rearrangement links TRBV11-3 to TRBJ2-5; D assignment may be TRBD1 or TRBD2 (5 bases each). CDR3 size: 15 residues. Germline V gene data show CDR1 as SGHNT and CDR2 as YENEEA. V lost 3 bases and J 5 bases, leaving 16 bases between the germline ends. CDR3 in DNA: TGTGCCAGCAGCTTCAGTACCCGACGGGGCGAGACCCAGTACTTC. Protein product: CASSFSTRRGETQYF.